The rows below give T cell receptor beta chains drawn from one sample of a study of post-analysis software for immune sequencing data. TCRdb independently ran MiXCR on the PCR reads; one entry per CDR3 protein. The table includes 750,000 to 950,000 distinct CDR3 sequences, 53% detected once. Source material: blood. The receptors here all came from a girl aged 5 to 17 with multiple sclerosis. CDR3s include the opening cysteine and the closing phenylalanine or tryptophan. A D gene is named only where the DNA matches it firmly. Size is omitted from some rows. Given values are once, few, many or a class for expanded clones.

13	TRBV20-1	TRBD1	TRBJ2-7	many	TGCAGTGCCGGCAGGGGGAGCTCCTACGAGCAGTACTTC	CSAGRGSSYEQYF
16	TRBV19	TRBD2	TRBJ2-6	.	TGTGCCAGTAGTATAGATCGGGGGGCTGGGGCCAACGTCCTGACTTTC	CASSIDRGAGANVLTF
15	TRBV27	.	TRBJ1-2	.	TGTGCCAGCAGCCTGGGACACAATCCGACATATGGCTACACCTTC	CASSLGHNPTYGYTF
18	TRBV3-1	.	TRBJ2-4	.	TGTGCCAGCAGCCCGAGTACCGTTTCGGGGATAGCCAAAAACATTCAGTACTTC	CASSPSTVSGIAKNIQYF
13	TRBV7-2	.	TRBJ2-7	.	TGTGCCAGCAGCTTAACAGACCGCTTCGAGCAGTACTTC	CASSLTDRFEQYF
16	TRBV20-1	.	TRBJ2-3	.	TGCAGTGCTAGAGATGATCGGGAGACTAGCACAGATACGCAGTATTTT	CSARDDRETSTDTQYF
16	TRBV7-9	.	TRBJ1-2	.	TGTGCCAGCAGCTTGGGACCGAATTTTTCCGTCTATGGCTACACCTTC	CASSLGPNFSVYGYTF
17	TRBV15	.	TRBJ2-2	.	TGTGCCACCAGCAGAGATCGTGGCAGGCTAATCACCGGGGAGCTGTTTTTT	CATSRDRGRLITGELFF
15	TRBV12-3/TRBV12-4	.	TRBJ2-7	few	TGTGCCAGCAGTTCCCCCGGGACACTTACTTACGAGCAGTACTTC	CASSSPGTLTYEQYF
14	TRBV11-2	TRBD1	TRBJ2-7	.	TGTGCCAGCTCTAAGGACAGGAGCTCCTACGAGCAGTACTTC	CASSKDRSSYEQYF
14	TRBV7-3	.	TRBJ2-1	.	TGTGCCAGCAGCGCCACAGGGTACTACAATGAGCAGTTCTTC	CASSATGYYNEQFF
15	TRBV12-2	.	TRBJ2-4	.	TGTGCAAGTCGCTCCGTAAGCGGGAATCAGGACATTCAGTACTTC	CASRSVSGNQDIQYF
19	TRBV5-1	.	TRBJ2-7	.	TGCGCCAGCAGCTTTGGTGAAGGACTGGGGCTCTTCAGCTCCTACGAGCAGTACTTC	CASSFGEGLGLFSSYEQYF
14	TRBV20-1	.	TRBJ2-1	.	TGCAGTGCTAGTATGGGGACCGAACTCAATGAGCAGTTCTTC	CSASMGTELNEQFF
13	TRBV7-2	TRBD1	TRBJ1-1	.	TGTGCCAGCAGCTTGGGACAGGGCGGGAAAGCTTTCTTT	CASSLGQGGKAFF
16	TRBV25-1	.	TRBJ1-1	.	TGTGCCAGCAGGGGACCACAGGACGGAGGGATAACTGAAGCTTTCTTT	CASRGPQDGGITEAFF
14	TRBV7-9	.	TRBJ2-3	few	TGTGCCAGCAGCCTTACCTGGCGAGGAGATACGCAGTATTTT	CASSLTWRGDTQYF
13	TRBV20-1	TRBD1	TRBJ2-7	.	TGCAGTGCCTGGGACAGGGGCCTCTACGAGCAGTACTTC	CSAWDRGLYEQYF
11	TRBV20-1	.	TRBJ2-5	.	TGCAGTGCTCGTAGGATTGAGACCCAGTACTTC	CSARRIETQYF
14	TRBV9	.	TRBJ2-5	once	TGTGCCAGCAGCGGTGTCAGCGGACAAGAGACCCAGTACTTC	CASSGVSGQETQYF
15	TRBV4-1	.	TRBJ2-2	.	TGCGCCAGCCGAGCAGGCTTCGCGAACACCGGGGAGCTGTTTTTT	CASRAGFANTGELFF
15	TRBV6-1	.	TRBJ1-1	.	TGTGCCAGCAGTGAAGCAAGGGCAGGGAACACTGAAGCTTTCTTT	CASSEARAGNTEAFF
14	TRBV15	TRBD2	TRBJ2-1	.	TGTGCCACCGCGGGGACTAGCGGGAGGAATGAGCAGTTCTTC	CATAGTSGRNEQFF
19	TRBV7-8	TRBD2	TRBJ2-3	once	TGTGCCAGCAGCCCAAGCCCGTGGGGGGGAACATTTAGCACAGATACGCAGTATTTT	CASSPSPWGGTFSTDTQYF
16	TRBV7-9	TRBD1	TRBJ2-7	few	TGTGCCAGCAGCCTGTACCGGGACAGGGGACCCTACGAGCAGTACTTC	CASSLYRDRGPYEQYF
12	TRBV12-3/TRBV12-4	.	TRBJ2-5	.	TGTGCCAGCAGCCTTCAAACGGAGACCCAGTACTTC	CASSLQTETQYF
12	TRBV6-5	.	TRBJ2-7	.	TGTGCCAGCAAGGCCCTGGCGGGCGAGCAGTACTTC	CASKALAGEQYF
17	TRBV7-9	TRBD2	TRBJ2-1	.	TGTGCCAGCAGCCCAAGCGGGAACCCTAGCTCCTACAATGAGCAGTTCTTC	CASSPSGNPSSYNEQFF
10	TRBV29-1	.	TRBJ2-1	.	TGCAGCGTTGGGGGGACCGAGCAGTTCTTC	CSVGGTEQFF
13	TRBV10-3	.	TRBJ1-2	few	TGTGCCATCAGTGGACAGGTCAAGAATGGCTACACCTTC	CAISGQVKNGYTF
16	TRBV20-1	TRBD2	TRBJ2-7	few	TGCAGTGCTAGAGGACTAGCGGGAGGTGATTCCTACGAGCAGTACTTC	CSARGLAGGDSYEQYF
19	TRBV24-1	.	TRBJ1-5	.	TGTGCCAGCCCCAAGTTGCATTGGGACAATCGTAATAGCAATCAGCCCCAGCATTTT	CASPKLHWDNRNSNQPQHF
14	TRBV12-3/TRBV12-4	TRBD1	TRBJ2-5	.	TGTGCCAGCAGCTCGACAGGGGGAGTGGAGACCCAGTACTTC	CASSSTGGVETQYF
11	TRBV29-1	TRBD1	TRBJ1-2	few	TGCAGCGCCCTGGACAGGGGTAGCTACACCTTC	CSALDRGSYTF
18	TRBV5-1	TRBD1	TRBJ2-7	.	TGCGCCAGCAGCTTGTTCAGGGGGCGATTAACTAGCTCCTACGAGCAGTACTTC	CASSLFRGRLTSSYEQYF
13	TRBV20-1	.	TRBJ1-2	.	TGCAGTGCAACCCCTCCGGGGGACTATGGCTACACCTTC	CSATPPGDYGYTF
14	TRBV27	TRBD1	TRBJ2-1	.	TGTGCCAGCAGTTGGACAGGGGGCTACAATGAGCAGTTCTTC	CASSWTGGYNEQFF
16	TRBV24-1	TRBD2	TRBJ2-5	.	TGTGCCACCAGTGGGCTAGCGGGAGATGGGGAAGAGACCCAGTACTTC	CATSGLAGDGEETQYF
15	TRBV6-5	TRBD2	TRBJ2-1	.	TGTGCCAGCAGGGCTGGGACTAGCGGGAGCAATGTGCAGTTCTTC	CASRAGTSGSNVQFF
16	TRBV5-1	.	TRBJ2-4	.	TGCGCCAGCACCGCCGGCCAGGGGGGAGCCAAAAACATTCAGTACTTC	CASTAGQGGAKNIQYF
16	TRBV27	TRBD1	TRBJ1-6	few	TGTGCCAGCAGTTTATCCCCGGGACAGGGTAATTCACCCCTCCACTTT	CASSLSPGQGNSPLHF
13	TRBV3-1	TRBD1	TRBJ2-7	once	TGTGCCAGCAGCCAATTTACAGGGGGCGAGCAGTACTTC	CASSQFTGGEQYF
13	TRBV20-1	.	TRBJ2-5	.	TGCAGTGCTAGTGTTACGGGTTTGGAGACCCAGTACTTC	CSASVTGLETQYF
14	TRBV27	.	TRBJ2-3	.	TGTGCCAGCAGTTTGGGGCTGCCGACAGATACGCAGTATTTT	CASSLGLPTDTQYF
14	TRBV6-1	.	TRBJ1-1	.	TGTGCCAGCAGCCAGGGACATTCGGGCACTGAAGCTTTCTTT	CASSQGHSGTEAFF
14	TRBV4-1	TRBD1	TRBJ2-5	few	TGCGCCAGCAGCCGGGACAGGGGTGCAGAGACCCAGTACTTC	CASSRDRGAETQYF
16	TRBV4-1	TRBD1	TRBJ1-1	.	TGCGCCAGCAGCCAAGACCCTACAGGGGTGAACACTGAAGCTTTCTTT	CASSQDPTGVNTEAFF
15	TRBV5-1	TRBD1	TRBJ2-7	.	TGCGCCAGCAGCGTGTGGACAGGTTTTTCCTACGAGCAGTACTTC	CASSVWTGFSYEQYF
17	TRBV7-6	.	TRBJ2-3	.	TGTGCCAGCAGCTTAGACGAGCGGAGCACTAGCACAGATACGCAGTATTTT	CASSLDERSTSTDTQYF
13	TRBV29-1	.	TRBJ2-3	.	TGCAGCGTTGTTGGGGTTCGGGCAGATACGCAGTATTTT	CSVVGVRADTQYF
14	TRBV5-1	.	TRBJ2-5	few	TGCGCCAGCAGCTTCAACGCGGGCGGGGAGACCCAGTACTTC	CASSFNAGGETQYF
12	TRBV20-1	.	TRBJ2-5	few	TGCAGTGCCCGGGTGGGATTAGAGACCCAGTACTTC	CSARVGLETQYF
14	TRBV10-1	TRBD2	TRBJ2-7	.	TGCGCCAGCAGTGATGCTACAGCGGGGGACGAGCAGTACTTC	CASSDATAGDEQYF
17	TRBV5-1	TRBD1	TRBJ2-6	.	TGCGCCAGCAGCCAAGGACAGGGAGCAGCTGGGGCCAACGTCCTGACTTTC	CASSQGQGAAGANVLTF
15	TRBV20-1	TRBD2	TRBJ2-1	.	TGCAGTGCTAGAGAAGGACTAGCGGGATACAATGAGCAGTTCTTC	CSAREGLAGYNEQFF
17	TRBV5-1	TRBD2	TRBJ2-2	.	TGCGCCAGCAGAAACCGGGGGGGCTTCGCGAACACCGGGGAGCTGTTTTTT	CASRNRGGFANTGELFF
17	TRBV7-3	TRBD2	TRBJ2-3	.	TGTGCCAGCAGCCAACGACTAGCGGGGGGGCCGGGCGATACGCAGTATTTT	CASSQRLAGGPGDTQYF
14	TRBV29-1	.	TRBJ2-1	.	TGCAGCGTTGGTTTGGGTGGGACCCCCAGTGAGCAGTTCTTC	CSVGLGGTPSEQFF
16	TRBV7-3	TRBD2	TRBJ2-1	.	TGTGCCAGCAGCCCCCGGGGAACGGGAGGAAAGGATGAGCAGTTCTTC	CASSPRGTGGKDEQFF
15	TRBV5-1	TRBD2	TRBJ2-5	.	TGCGCCAGCAGCTTTCTAGCGGGGGATCAAGAGACCCAGTACTTC	CASSFLAGDQETQYF